This T cell receptor beta chain was sequenced for a study of vaccination and CD4 T cells after COVID-19. The Oncomine TCR Beta short-read assay generated sequence data from the DNA of cultured CD4+ T cells. TCRdb re-called the PCR reads with MiXCR, one entry per CDR3 protein. In the table there are about 12,000 distinct CDR3 sequences, around 80% of which are singletons. This clonotype was detected only a few times. As yet, its antigen is unknown. Treatment reported: approximately 10-day PBMC culture with coronavirus spike peptide pools or control peptides (ViraFEST assay). TCRs were sequenced by ViraFEST after antigen-specific T cells had been expanded with peptide pools. The CDR3 has 13 residues. With V trimmed by 6 bases and J by 4 bases, 5 bases remained unmatched. The germline V gene encodes CDR1 SGHVS and CDR2 FNYEAQ.

Sequencing was performed on CD4+ T cells from blood, cultured in vitro. The TCR originated in a human donor who had recovered from COVID-19. This chain connects TRBV7-6 to TRBJ1-2; 7 bases align to TRBD1. The CDR3 here is CASSPRGPYGYTF. The DNA for the CDR3 is TGTGCCAGCAGTCCGAGGGGGCCCTATGGCTACACCTTC.